This entry is about one TCR beta chain. The sample is drawn from a study of CD8+ T cells in alopecia areata. Looked up from germline, CDR1 is SQVTM and CDR2 is ANQGSEA. This CDR3 has 13 residues. V was pared by 4 bases and J by 4 bases, with 6 bases of the junction left unmatched. Peripheral blood samples and lesional scalp punch biopsies were obtained from alopecia areata patients. RNA, once extracted, was reverse transcribed into cDNA for use as the sequencing template. Sequencing was performed with immunoSEQ multiplex PCR; in TCRdb, only in-frame clones are kept and a portion is missing. The sample includes around 140,000 clones, around 51% of them seen just once.

This sequence joins TRBV29-1 and TRBJ1-2; 7 nucleotides match TRBD1. Source: CD4+ T cells sorted from blood, taken at week 0. This clonotype originated in a human donor with alopecia areata. DNA of the CDR3: TGCAGCGTTGTACCAGGGGGAGTCTATGGCTACACCTTC. Translation: CSVVPGGVYGYTF.